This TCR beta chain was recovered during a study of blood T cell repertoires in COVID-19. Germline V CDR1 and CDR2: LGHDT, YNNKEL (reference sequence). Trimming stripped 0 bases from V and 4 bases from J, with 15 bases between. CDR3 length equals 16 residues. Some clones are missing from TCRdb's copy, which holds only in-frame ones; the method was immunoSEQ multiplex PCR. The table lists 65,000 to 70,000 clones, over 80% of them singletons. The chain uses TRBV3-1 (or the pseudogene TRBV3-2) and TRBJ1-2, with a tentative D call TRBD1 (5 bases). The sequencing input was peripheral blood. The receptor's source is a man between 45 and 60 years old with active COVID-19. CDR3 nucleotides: TGTGCCAGCAGCCAAGAGGGGGGGATCGGCCGCTATGGCTACACCTTC. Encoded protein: CASSQEGGIGRYGYTF.